These T cell receptor beta chains were read from a single sample in a study of technical replicates of blood from a handful of donors. TCRdb's copy holds only in-frame clones and misses some; the assay was immunoSEQ multiplex PCR. The repertoire consists of more than 75,000 clones, with approximately 94% occurring once and the leading ten covering roughly 0.38%. Sequenced: T cells isolated from PBMCs. These receptors came from a human donor in good health. CDR3s include the opening cysteine and the closing phenylalanine or tryptophan. Each record gives: D gene, J gene, CDR3 length, V gene, clone size, CDR3 DNA, CDR3 protein. The D gene is left open where the match is weak. For some rows the clone size is stated as once, few or many, or as a class when expanded; others skip it.

d_gene: NA
j_gene: TRBJ1-3
len: 13
v_gene: TRBV30
abundance: NA
CDR3nt: TGTGCCTGGAGTTCGGGGTCTGGAAACACCATATATTTT
CDR3aa: CAWSSGSGNTIYF

d_gene: TRBD2
j_gene: TRBJ2-3
len: 18
v_gene: TRBV9
abundance: NA
CDR3nt: TGTGCCAGCAGCGTAGGGTCTCGGCTAGCGGGAATCACAGATACGCAGTATTTT
CDR3aa: CASSVGSRLAGITDTQYF

d_gene: TRBD2
j_gene: TRBJ2-5
len: 16
v_gene: TRBV11-3
abundance: NA
CDR3nt: TGTGCCAGCAGCTCCGGACTAGTTTCTCAAGGGGAGACCCAGTACTTC
CDR3aa: CASSSGLVSQGETQYF

d_gene: NA
j_gene: TRBJ1-4
len: 16
v_gene: TRBV9
abundance: NA
CDR3nt: TGTGCCAGCAGCCCGGGGACATTGGCAACTAATGAAAAACTGTTTTTT
CDR3aa: CASSPGTLATNEKLFF

d_gene: NA
j_gene: TRBJ2-1
len: 16
v_gene: TRBV28
abundance: once
CDR3nt: TGTGCCAGCAGCCGAGTAGGGGCCACAGGATACAATGAGCAGTTCTTC
CDR3aa: CASSRVGATGYNEQFF

d_gene: TRBD1
j_gene: TRBJ1-1
len: 15
v_gene: TRBV15
abundance: NA
CDR3nt: TGTGCCACCAGCAGCCGCAGGGGGTTGAACACTGAAGCTTTCTTT
CDR3aa: CATSSRRGLNTEAFF

d_gene: NA
j_gene: TRBJ1-1
len: 15
v_gene: TRBV25-1
abundance: NA
CDR3nt: TGTGCCAGCAGTGTTTACCGTACGGAGGACACTGAAGCTTTCTTT
CDR3aa: CASSVYRTEDTEAFF

d_gene: NA
j_gene: TRBJ2-1
len: 14
v_gene: TRBV7-2
abundance: NA
CDR3nt: TGTGCCAGCAGCTTAGTGCGGGACGCCAATGAGCAGTTCTTC
CDR3aa: CASSLVRDANEQFF

d_gene: TRBD1
j_gene: TRBJ2-1
len: 13
v_gene: TRBV9
abundance: NA
CDR3nt: TGTGCCAGCAGCACGGGACAGGGGAATGAGCAGTTCTTC
CDR3aa: CASSTGQGNEQFF

d_gene: NA
j_gene: TRBJ1-2
len: 9
v_gene: TRBV28
abundance: NA
CDR3nt: TGTGCCAGCAGTTTAAGTCCGGGATTC
CDR3aa: CASSLSPGF

d_gene: TRBD2
j_gene: TRBJ2-1
len: 15
v_gene: TRBV5-1
abundance: NA
CDR3nt: TGCGCCAGCAGTTCTACTAGCGGTTCCTACAATGAGCAGTTCTTC
CDR3aa: CASSSTSGSYNEQFF

d_gene: NA
j_gene: TRBJ2-3
len: 14
v_gene: TRBV11-3
abundance: NA
CDR3nt: TGTGCCAGCAGCTTAAGCAGGGCGGCAGATACGCAGTATTTT
CDR3aa: CASSLSRAADTQYF

d_gene: NA
j_gene: TRBJ2-7
len: 13
v_gene: TRBV14
abundance: NA
CDR3nt: TGTGCCAGCAGCCAAGATCTCCGTCTTGAGCAGTACTTC
CDR3aa: CASSQDLRLEQYF

d_gene: TRBD1
j_gene: TRBJ1-1
len: 13
v_gene: TRBV30
abundance: NA
CDR3nt: TGTGCCTGGAACCCCAAGGGGGCTATCGGAGCTTTCTTT
CDR3aa: CAWNPKGAIGAFF

d_gene: NA
j_gene: TRBJ2-7
len: 15
v_gene: TRBV14
abundance: NA
CDR3nt: TGTGCCAGCAGCCAAGATTGGCCTGCCCCCTACGAGCAGTACTTC
CDR3aa: CASSQDWPAPYEQYF

d_gene: NA
j_gene: TRBJ2-1
len: 15
v_gene: TRBV5-6
abundance: NA
CDR3nt: TGTGCCAGCAACCGGGACATGAGCTCCTACAATGAGCAGTTCTTC
CDR3aa: CASNRDMSSYNEQFF

d_gene: NA
j_gene: TRBJ1-5
len: 15
v_gene: TRBV7-9
abundance: NA
CDR3nt: TGTGCCAGCAGCCAAGGGGGTTGGGGCAATCAGCCCCAGCATTTT
CDR3aa: CASSQGGWGNQPQHF

d_gene: NA
j_gene: TRBJ2-1
len: 14
v_gene: TRBV10-3
abundance: NA
CDR3nt: TGTGCCATCAGTTTGTTAGCGGAACCCAATGAGCAGTTCTTC
CDR3aa: CAISLLAEPNEQFF

d_gene: NA
j_gene: TRBJ2-7
len: 11
v_gene: TRBV2
abundance: NA
CDR3nt: TGTGCCAGCATAAGGGGGTACGAGCAGTACTTC
CDR3aa: CASIRGYEQYF

d_gene: NA
j_gene: TRBJ2-7
len: 12
v_gene: TRBV10-3
abundance: NA
CDR3nt: TGTGCCATCATGGCAGATTCCTACGAGCAGTACTTC
CDR3aa: CAIMADSYEQYF

d_gene: TRBD1
j_gene: TRBJ1-4
len: 15
v_gene: TRBV4-3
abundance: NA
CDR3nt: TGCGCCAGCAGCCGATGGGACAGCAGAAATGAAAAACTGTTTTTT
CDR3aa: CASSRWDSRNEKLFF

d_gene: TRBD1
j_gene: TRBJ2-7
len: 13
v_gene: TRBV10-1
abundance: NA
CDR3nt: TGCGCCAGCAGACGACAGGGTTGCGTGGAGCAGTACTTC
CDR3aa: CASRRQGCVEQYF

d_gene: TRBD1
j_gene: TRBJ2-3
len: 17
v_gene: TRBV6-7
abundance: NA
CDR3nt: TGTGCCAGCAGCCGGGACAGGGAAGATAGCGAGACCAATACGCAGTATTTT
CDR3aa: CASSRDREDSETNTQYF

d_gene: NA
j_gene: TRBJ1-1
len: 11
v_gene: TRBV30
abundance: NA
CDR3nt: TGTGCCTGGAGGGACATGGTTGAAGCTTTCTTT
CDR3aa: CAWRDMVEAFF

d_gene: NA
j_gene: TRBJ2-6
len: 14
v_gene: TRBV27
abundance: NA
CDR3nt: TGTGCCAGCAGCCCCGACACTGGGGCCAACGTCCTGACTTTC
CDR3aa: CASSPDTGANVLTF

d_gene: NA
j_gene: TRBJ1-3
len: 14
v_gene: TRBV18
abundance: NA
CDR3nt: TGTGCCAGCTCACCCCAGGGTGGCGGAAACACCATATATTTT
CDR3aa: CASSPQGGGNTIYF

d_gene: TRBD1
j_gene: TRBJ2-5
len: 13
v_gene: TRBV6-1
abundance: NA
CDR3nt: TGTGCCACCTCTTGGACAGGGAAAGAGACCCAGTACTTC
CDR3aa: CATSWTGKETQYF

d_gene: TRBD1
j_gene: TRBJ1-2
len: 14
v_gene: TRBV28
abundance: NA
CDR3nt: TGTGCCAGCAGTTCGGACAGGGAAGCTGGTGGCTACACCTTC
CDR3aa: CASSSDREAGGYTF

d_gene: NA
j_gene: TRBJ2-7
len: 15
v_gene: TRBV7-9
abundance: NA
CDR3nt: TGTGCCAGCAGCCCCAGAGAACAGGGTAGCTACGAGCAGTACTTC
CDR3aa: CASSPREQGSYEQYF

d_gene: NA
j_gene: TRBJ1-5
len: 14
v_gene: TRBV30
abundance: NA
CDR3nt: TGTGCCTGGAGATCTACAGGACTAAATCAGCCCCAGCATTTT
CDR3aa: CAWRSTGLNQPQHF

d_gene: NA
j_gene: TRBJ2-1
len: 15
v_gene: TRBV6-6
abundance: NA
CDR3nt: TGTGCCAGCAGCCGACCGGGGACTTTCTACAATGAGCAGTTCTTC
CDR3aa: CASSRPGTFYNEQFF

d_gene: NA
j_gene: TRBJ2-3
len: 13
v_gene: TRBV29-1
abundance: NA
CDR3nt: TGCAGCGTTGCAGGCTTTCACACAGATACGCAGTATTTT
CDR3aa: CSVAGFHTDTQYF

d_gene: NA
j_gene: TRBJ1-3
len: 16
v_gene: TRBV19
abundance: once
CDR3nt: TGTGCCAGTAGTCCACTAGACGGCAGCTCTGGAAACACCATATATTTT
CDR3aa: CASSPLDGSSGNTIYF

d_gene: TRBD2
j_gene: TRBJ2-4
len: 16
v_gene: TRBV19
abundance: few
CDR3nt: TGTGCCAGTAGTATAGGAAGTAGCGGGAGGGCCCACATTCAGTACTTC
CDR3aa: CASSIGSSGRAHIQYF

d_gene: TRBD1
j_gene: TRBJ2-5
len: 15
v_gene: TRBV13
abundance: NA
CDR3nt: TGTGCCAGCAGCACGTGGGGACAGATATTCAAGACCCAGTACTTC
CDR3aa: CASSTWGQIFKTQYF

d_gene: NA
j_gene: TRBJ2-5
len: 13
v_gene: TRBV27
abundance: NA
CDR3nt: TGTGCCAGCAGTTTAGGTAGTATCGAGACCCAGTACTTC
CDR3aa: CASSLGSIETQYF